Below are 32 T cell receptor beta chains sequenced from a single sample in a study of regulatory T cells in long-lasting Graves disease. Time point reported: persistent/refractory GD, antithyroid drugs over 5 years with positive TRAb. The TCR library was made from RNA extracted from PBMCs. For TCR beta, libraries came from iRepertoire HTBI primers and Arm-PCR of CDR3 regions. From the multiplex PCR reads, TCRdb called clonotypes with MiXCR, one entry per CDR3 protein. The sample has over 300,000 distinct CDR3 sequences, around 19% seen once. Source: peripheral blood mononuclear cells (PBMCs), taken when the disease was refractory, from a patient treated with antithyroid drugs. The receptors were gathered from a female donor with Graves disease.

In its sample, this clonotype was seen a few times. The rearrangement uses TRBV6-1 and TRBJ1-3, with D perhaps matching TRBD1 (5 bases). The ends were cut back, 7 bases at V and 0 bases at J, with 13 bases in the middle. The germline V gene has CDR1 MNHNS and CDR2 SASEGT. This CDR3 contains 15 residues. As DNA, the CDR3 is TGTGCCAGCACCTCGACGGGGCCCTCTGGAAACACCATATATTTT. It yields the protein CASTSTGPSGNTIYF.

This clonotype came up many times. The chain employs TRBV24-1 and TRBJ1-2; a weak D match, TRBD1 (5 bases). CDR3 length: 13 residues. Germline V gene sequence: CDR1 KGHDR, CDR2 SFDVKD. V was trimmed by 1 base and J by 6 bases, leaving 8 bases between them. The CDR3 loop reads CATSDFRGNGYTF. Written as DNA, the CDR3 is TGTGCCACCAGTGATTTCCGGGGGAATGGCTACACCTTC.

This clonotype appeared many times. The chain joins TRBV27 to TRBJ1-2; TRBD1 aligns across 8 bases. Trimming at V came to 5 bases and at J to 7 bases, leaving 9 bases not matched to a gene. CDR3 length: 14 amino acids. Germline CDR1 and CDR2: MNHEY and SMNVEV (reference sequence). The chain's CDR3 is CASSKTRTGSGYTF. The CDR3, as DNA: TGTGCCAGCAGTAAAACAAGGACAGGGTCTGGCTACACCTTC.

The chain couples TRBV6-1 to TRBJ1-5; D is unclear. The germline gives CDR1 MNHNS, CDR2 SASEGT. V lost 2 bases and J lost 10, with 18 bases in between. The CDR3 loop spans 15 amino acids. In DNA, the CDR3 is TGTGCCAGCAGTGAATCTAGAGGAAGGCTGTCTCCCCAGCATTTT. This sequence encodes CASSESRGRLSPQHF.

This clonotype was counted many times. The CDR3 sequence: CATSRDLSTGSLEAFF. In DNA form, the CDR3 reads TGTGCCACCAGCAGAGACTTATCGACAGGGAGCCTTGAAGCTTTCTTT. The chain uses TRBV15 and TRBJ1-1; 7 bases match TRBD1. The CDR3 loop spans 16 amino acids. Germline CDR1 LNHNV, CDR2 YYDKDF (reference sequence). The J segment lost 7 bases and the V segment lost 0 bases, leaving 11 bases of the junction unmatched.

The CDR3 reads CASSLASNTGELFF. In nucleotides, the CDR3 is TGTGCCAGCAGTTTAGCTTCGAACACCGGGGAGCTGTTTTTT. This chain connects TRBV12-3 or TRBV12-4 to TRBJ2-2; D is unresolved. Trimming cost V 0 bases and J 0 bases, with 2 bases left between them. This CDR3 has 14 amino acids.

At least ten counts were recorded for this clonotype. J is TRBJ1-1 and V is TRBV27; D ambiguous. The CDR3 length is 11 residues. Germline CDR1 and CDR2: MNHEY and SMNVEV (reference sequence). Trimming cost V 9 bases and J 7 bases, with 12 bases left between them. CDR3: CASYLASEAFF. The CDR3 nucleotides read TGTGCCAGTTATTTAGCCAGTGAAGCTTTCTTT.

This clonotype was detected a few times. CDR3 amino acids: CASSQDGKGYRGTEQYF. DNA for the CDR3: TGCGCCAGCAGCCAAGATGGGAAAGGGTACAGGGGAACCGAGCAGTACTTC. The rearrangement joins TRBV4-1 to TRBJ2-7, with 7 nucleotides matching TRBD1. The CDR3 length is 17 residues. Germline CDR1 is MGHRA and CDR2 is YSYEKL. The J segment lost 6 bases and the V segment lost 0 bases, leaving 14 bases of the junction unmatched.

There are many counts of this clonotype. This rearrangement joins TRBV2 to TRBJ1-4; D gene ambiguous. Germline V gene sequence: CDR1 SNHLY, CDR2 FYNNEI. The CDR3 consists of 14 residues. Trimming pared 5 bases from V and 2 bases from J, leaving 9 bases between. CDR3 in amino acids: CASSQDTTNEKLFF. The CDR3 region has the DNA TGTGCCAGCAGTCAAGACACTACTAATGAAAAACTGTTTTTT.

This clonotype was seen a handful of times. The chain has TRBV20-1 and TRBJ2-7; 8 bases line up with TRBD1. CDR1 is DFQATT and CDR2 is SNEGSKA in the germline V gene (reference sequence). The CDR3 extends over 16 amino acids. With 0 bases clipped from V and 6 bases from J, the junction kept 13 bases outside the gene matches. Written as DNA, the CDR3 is TGCAGTGCTAGAGATCTAGACAGGGGTTGGCAGGGCGAGCAGTACTTC. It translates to CSARDLDRGWQGEQYF.

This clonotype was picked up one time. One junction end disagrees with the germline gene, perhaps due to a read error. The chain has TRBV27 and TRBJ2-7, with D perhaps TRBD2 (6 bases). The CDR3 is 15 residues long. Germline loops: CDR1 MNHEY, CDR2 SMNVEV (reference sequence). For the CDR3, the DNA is TGTGTCAGCAGTCTGACCACGCTAGCGCCTTACGAGCAGTGCTTC. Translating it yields CVSSLTTLAPYEQCF.

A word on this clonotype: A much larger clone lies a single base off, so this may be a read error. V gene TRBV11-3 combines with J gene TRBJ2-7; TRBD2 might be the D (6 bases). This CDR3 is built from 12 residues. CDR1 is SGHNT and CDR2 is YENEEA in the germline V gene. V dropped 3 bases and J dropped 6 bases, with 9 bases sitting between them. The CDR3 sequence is CASSFGGSEQYF. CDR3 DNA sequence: TGTGCCAGCAGCTTTGGAGGGTCCGAGCAGTACTTC.

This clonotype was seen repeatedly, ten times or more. CDR3: CSARDRFRVPETQYF. CDR3 bases: TGCAGTGCTAGAGATCGGTTCAGGGTTCCTGAGACCCAGTACTTC. The rearrangement joins TRBV20-1 to TRBJ2-5, with a possible D match to TRBD1 (5 bases). Trimming shortened V by 0 bases and J by 5 bases, and 16 bases separated the two germline ends. Germline assignment: CDR1 DFQATT and CDR2 SNEGSKA (reference sequence). The CDR3 covers 15 residues.

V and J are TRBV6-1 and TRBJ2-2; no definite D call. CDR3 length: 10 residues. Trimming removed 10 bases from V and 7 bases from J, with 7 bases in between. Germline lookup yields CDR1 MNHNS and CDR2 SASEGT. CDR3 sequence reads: CAIGDGELFF. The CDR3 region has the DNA TGTGCCATTGGTGACGGGGAGCTGTTTTTT.

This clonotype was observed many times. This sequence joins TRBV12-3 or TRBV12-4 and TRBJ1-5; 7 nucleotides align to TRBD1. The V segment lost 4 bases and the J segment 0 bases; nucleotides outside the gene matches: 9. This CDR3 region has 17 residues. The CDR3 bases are TGTGCCAGCAGTTGGAGAGGACAGGTTTTTAGCAATCAGCCCCAGCATTTT. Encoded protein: CASSWRGQVFSNQPQHF.

As DNA, the CDR3 is TGTGCCAGTACCCATCTCCGGGACAGGGGCGAGCAGTACTTC. As protein: CASTHLRDRGEQYF. The chain joins TRBV19 to TRBJ2-7; 10 bases fit TRBD1. There are 14 residues in the CDR3. Germline V gene lookup returns CDR1 LNHDA and CDR2 SQIVND (reference sequence). The ends lost 7 bases at V and 6 bases at J; junction bases unmatched: 9.

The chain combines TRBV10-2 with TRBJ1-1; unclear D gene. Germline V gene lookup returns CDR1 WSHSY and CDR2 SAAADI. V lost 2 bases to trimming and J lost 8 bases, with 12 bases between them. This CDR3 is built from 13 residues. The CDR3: CASSEGPRKEAFF. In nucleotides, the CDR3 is TGCGCCAGCAGTGAGGGGCCCCGAAAGGAAGCTTTCTTT.

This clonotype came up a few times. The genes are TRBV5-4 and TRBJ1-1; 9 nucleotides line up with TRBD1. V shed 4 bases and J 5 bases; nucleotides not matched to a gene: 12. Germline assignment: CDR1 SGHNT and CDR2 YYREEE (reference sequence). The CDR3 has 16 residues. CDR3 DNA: TGTGCCAGCAGCCCGAGGGGGACAGGGAAGTTGACTGAAGCTTTCTTT. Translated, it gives CASSPRGTGKLTEAFF.

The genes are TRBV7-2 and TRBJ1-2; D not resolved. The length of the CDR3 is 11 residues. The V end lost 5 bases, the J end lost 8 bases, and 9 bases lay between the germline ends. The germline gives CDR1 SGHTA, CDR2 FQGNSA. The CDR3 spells CASSGLGGYTF. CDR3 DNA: TGTGCCAGCAGCGGGCTAGGGGGCTACACCTTC. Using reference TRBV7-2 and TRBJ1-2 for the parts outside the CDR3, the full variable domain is GAGVSQSPSNKVTEKGKDVELRCDPISGHTALYWYRQSLGQGLEFLIYFQGNSAPDKSGLPSDRFSAERTGGSVSTLTIQRTQQEDSAVYLCASSGLGGYTFGSGTRLTVV.

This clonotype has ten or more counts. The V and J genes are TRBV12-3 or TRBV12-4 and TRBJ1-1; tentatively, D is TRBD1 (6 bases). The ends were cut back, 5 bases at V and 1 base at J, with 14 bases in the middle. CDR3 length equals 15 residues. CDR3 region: CASSDPGRGNTEAFF. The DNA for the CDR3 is TGTGCCAGCAGTGACCCAGGCAGGGGGAACACTGAAGCTTTCTTT.

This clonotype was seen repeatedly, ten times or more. The CDR3 DNA sequence: TGCAGTGCTAGATCAAACTCAGGACAGTCTAATGAAAAACTGTTTTTT. It codes for CSARSNSGQSNEKLFF. The J gene is TRBJ1-4, the V gene TRBV20-1; tentative D call: TRBD1 (6 bases). CDR3 length: 16 residues. V lost 2 bases and J 3 bases, leaving 16 bases between the germline ends. Germline V CDR1 and CDR2: DFQATT, SNEGSKA (reference sequence).

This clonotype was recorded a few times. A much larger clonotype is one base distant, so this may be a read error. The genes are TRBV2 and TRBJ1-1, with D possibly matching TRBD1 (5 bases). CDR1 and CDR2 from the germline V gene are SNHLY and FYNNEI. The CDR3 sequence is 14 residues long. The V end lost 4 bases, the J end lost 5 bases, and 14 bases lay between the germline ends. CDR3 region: CASSGDAGRTEAFF. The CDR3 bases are TGTGCCAGCAGTGGGGACGCAGGTCGAACTGAAGCTTTCTTT.

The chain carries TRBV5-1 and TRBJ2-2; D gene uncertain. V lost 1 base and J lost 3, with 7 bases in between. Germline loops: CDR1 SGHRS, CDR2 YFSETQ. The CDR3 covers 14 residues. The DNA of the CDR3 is TGCGCCAGCAGCTTGTTAGTTGACACCGGGGAGCTGTTTTTT. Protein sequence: CASSLLVDTGELFF. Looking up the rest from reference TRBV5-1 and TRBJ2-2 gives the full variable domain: KAGVTQTPRYLIKTRGQQVTLSCSPISGHRSVSWYQQTPGQGLQFLFEYFSETQRNKGNFPGRFSGRQFSNSRSEMNVSTLELGDSALYLCASSLLVDTGELFFGEGSRLTVL.

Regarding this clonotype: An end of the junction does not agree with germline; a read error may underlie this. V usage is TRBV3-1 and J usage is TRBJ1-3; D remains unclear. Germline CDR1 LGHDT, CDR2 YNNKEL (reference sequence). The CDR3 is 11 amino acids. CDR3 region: CATSSGNTIYF. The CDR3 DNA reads TGTGCCACCAGCTCTGGAAACACCATATATTTT.

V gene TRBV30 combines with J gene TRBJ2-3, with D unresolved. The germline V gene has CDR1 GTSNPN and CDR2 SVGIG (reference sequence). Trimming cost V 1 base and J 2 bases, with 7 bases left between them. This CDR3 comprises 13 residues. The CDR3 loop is CAWSAPHTDTQYF. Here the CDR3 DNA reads TGTGCCTGGAGTGCCCCCCACACAGATACGCAGTATTTT.

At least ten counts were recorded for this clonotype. The CDR3 coding sequence is TGCAGTGCTGTACAGGGGGATAGCAATCAGCCCCAGCATTTT. Its translation is CSAVQGDSNQPQHF. The rearrangement joins TRBV20-1 to TRBJ1-5; 8 nucleotides line up with TRBD1. Looked up from germline, CDR1 is DFQATT and CDR2 is SNEGSKA (reference sequence). This CDR3 comprises 14 residues. Trimming cost V 5 bases and J 0 bases; bases outside gene matches: 3.

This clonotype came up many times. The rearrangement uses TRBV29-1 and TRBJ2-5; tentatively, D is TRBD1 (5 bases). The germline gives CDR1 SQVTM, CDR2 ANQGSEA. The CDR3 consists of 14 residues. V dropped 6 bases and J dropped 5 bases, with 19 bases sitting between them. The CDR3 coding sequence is TGCAGCGTCCAAGGGGCAGGGATCGGCGAGACCCAGTACTTC. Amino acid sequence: CSVQGAGIGETQYF.

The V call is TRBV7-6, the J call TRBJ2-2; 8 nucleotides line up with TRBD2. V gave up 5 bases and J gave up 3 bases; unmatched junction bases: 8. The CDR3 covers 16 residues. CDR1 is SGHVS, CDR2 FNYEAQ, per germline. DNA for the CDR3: TGTGCCAGCAGCCCGAGCGGGAGAGGGTACACCGGGGAGCTGTTTTTT. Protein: CASSPSGRGYTGELFF.

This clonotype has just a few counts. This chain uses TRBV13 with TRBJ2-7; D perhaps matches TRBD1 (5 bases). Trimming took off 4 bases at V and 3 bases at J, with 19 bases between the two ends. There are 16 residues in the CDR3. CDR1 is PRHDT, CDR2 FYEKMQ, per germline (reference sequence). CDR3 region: CASSSRQGGGFYEQYF. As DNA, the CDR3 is TGTGCCAGCAGCTCGAGGCAGGGTGGCGGCTTCTACGAGCAGTACTTC.

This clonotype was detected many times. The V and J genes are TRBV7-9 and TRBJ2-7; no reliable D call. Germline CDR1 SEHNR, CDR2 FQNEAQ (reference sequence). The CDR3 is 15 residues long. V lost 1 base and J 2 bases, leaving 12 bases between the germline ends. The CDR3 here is CASSLGNLNTYEQYF. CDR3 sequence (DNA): TGTGCCAGCAGCTTAGGAAATCTGAATACCTACGAGCAGTACTTC.

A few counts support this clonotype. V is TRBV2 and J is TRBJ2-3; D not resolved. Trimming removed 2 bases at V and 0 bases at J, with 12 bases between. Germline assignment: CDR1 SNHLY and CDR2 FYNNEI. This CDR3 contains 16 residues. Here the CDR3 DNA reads TGTGCCAGCAGTGAAAGGGCCACCCTTAGCACAGATACGCAGTATTTT. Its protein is CASSERATLSTDTQYF. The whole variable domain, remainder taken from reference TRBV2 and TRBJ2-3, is EPEVTQTPSHQVTQMGQEVILRCVPISNHLYFYWYRQILGQKVEFLVSFYNNEISEKSEIFDDQFSVERPDGSNFTLKIRSTKLEDSAMYFCASSERATLSTDTQYFGPGTRLTVL.

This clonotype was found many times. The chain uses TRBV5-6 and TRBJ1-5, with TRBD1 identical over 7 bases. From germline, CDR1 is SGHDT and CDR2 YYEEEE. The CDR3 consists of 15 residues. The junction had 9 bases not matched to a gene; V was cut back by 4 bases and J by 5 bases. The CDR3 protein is CASSPRGQGDQPQHF. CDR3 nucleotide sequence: TGTGCCAGCAGCCCAAGGGGGCAGGGGGATCAGCCCCAGCATTTT.